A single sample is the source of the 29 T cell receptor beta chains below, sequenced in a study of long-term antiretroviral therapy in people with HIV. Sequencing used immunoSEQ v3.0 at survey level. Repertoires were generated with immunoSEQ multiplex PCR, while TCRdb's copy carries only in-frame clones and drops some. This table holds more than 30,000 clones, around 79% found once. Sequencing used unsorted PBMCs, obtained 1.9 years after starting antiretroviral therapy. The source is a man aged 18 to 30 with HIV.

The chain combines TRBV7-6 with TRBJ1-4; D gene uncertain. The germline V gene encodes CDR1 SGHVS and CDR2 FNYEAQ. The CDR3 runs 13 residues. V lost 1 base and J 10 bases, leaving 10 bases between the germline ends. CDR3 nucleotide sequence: TGTGCCAGCAGCTTAGTTTTTCCGGGAAAACTGTTTTTT. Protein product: CASSLVFPGKLFF.

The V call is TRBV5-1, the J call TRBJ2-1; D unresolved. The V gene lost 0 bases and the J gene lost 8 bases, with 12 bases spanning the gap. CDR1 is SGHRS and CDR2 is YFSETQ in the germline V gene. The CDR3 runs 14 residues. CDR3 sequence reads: CASSLGQIHDEQFF. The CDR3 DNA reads TGCGCCAGCAGCTTGGGTCAAATACACGATGAGCAGTTCTTC.

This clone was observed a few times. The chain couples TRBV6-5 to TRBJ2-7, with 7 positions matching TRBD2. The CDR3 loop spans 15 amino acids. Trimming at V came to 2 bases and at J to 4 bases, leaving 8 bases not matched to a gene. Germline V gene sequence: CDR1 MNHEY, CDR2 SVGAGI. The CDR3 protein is CASSYMGEGSYEQYF. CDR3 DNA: TGTGCCAGCAGTTACATGGGGGAGGGATCATACGAGCAGTACTTC.

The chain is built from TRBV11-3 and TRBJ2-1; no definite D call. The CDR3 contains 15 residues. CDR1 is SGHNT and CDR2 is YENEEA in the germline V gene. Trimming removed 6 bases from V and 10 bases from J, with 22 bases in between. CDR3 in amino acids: CASSPGRTFEGEQFF. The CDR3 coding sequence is TGTGCCAGCAGTCCTGGACGTACTTTTGAAGGGGAGCAGTTCTTC.

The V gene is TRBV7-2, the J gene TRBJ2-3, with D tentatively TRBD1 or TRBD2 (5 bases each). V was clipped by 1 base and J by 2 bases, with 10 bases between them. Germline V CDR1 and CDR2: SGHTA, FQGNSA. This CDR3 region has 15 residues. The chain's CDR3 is CASSLGAGTTDTQYF. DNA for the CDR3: TGTGCCAGCAGCTTAGGAGCAGGGACCACAGATACGCAGTATTTT.

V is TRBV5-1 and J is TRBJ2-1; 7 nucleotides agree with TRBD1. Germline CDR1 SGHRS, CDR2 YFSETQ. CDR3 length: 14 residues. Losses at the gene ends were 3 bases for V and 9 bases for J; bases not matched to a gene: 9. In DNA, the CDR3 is TGCGCCAGCAGCTCCGACAGGGAGTGGGGTGAGCAGTTCTTC. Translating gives CASSSDREWGEQFF. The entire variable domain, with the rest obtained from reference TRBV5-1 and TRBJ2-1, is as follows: KAGVTQTPRYLIKTRGQQVTLSCSPISGHRSVSWYQQTPGQGLQFLFEYFSETQRNKGNFPGRFSGRQFSNSRSEMNVSTLELGDSALYLCASSSDREWGEQFFGPGTRLTVL.

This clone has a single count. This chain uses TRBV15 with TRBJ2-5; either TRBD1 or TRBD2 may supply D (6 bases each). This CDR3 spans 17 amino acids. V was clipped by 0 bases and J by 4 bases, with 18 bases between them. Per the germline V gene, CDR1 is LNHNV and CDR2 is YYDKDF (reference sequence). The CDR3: CATSRDQGGPRGETQYF. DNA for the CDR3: TGTGCCACCAGCAGAGATCAAGGGGGGCCGAGGGGAGAGACCCAGTACTTC.

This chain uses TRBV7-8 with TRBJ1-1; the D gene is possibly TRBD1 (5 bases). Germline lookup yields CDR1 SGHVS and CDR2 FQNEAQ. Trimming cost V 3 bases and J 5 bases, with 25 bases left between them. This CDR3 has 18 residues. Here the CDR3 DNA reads TGTGCCAGCAGCTTGAGCGTTGGGGGACTGGGAGGAGGGACTGAAGCTTTCTTT. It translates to CASSLSVGGLGGGTEAFF.

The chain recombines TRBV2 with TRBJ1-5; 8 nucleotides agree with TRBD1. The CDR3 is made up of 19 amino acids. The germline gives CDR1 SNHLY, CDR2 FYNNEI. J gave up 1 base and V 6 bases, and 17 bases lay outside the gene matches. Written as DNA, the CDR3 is TGTGCCAGCAGACCCAACCGATTGACAGGGGCAGAAAGCAATCAGCCCCAGCATTTT. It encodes CASRPNRLTGAESNQPQHF.

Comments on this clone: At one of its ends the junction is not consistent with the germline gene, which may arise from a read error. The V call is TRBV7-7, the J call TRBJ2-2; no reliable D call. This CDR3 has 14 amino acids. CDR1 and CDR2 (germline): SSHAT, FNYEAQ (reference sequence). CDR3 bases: TGTGCTAGCAGCGTGACACAGAACACCGGGGAGCTGTTTTTT. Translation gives CASSVTQNTGELFF.

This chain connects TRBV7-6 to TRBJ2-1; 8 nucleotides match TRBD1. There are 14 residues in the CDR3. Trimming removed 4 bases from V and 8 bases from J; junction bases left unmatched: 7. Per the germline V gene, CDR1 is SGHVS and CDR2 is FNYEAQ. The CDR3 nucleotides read TGTGCCAGCAGCTCCGGACAGGGCCTCGATGAGCAGTTCTTC. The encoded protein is CASSSGQGLDEQFF.

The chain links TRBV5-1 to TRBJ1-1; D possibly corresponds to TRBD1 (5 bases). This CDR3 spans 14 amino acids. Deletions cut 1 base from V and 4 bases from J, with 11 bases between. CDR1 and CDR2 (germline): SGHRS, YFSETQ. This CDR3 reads CASSLTGEATEAFF. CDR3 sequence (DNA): TGCGCCAGCAGCTTGACAGGTGAGGCCACTGAAGCTTTCTTT.

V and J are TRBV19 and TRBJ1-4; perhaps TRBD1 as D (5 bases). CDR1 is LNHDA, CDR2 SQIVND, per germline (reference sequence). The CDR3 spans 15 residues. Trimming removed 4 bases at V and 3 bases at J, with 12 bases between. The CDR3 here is CASSTQTAANEKLFF. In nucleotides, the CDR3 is TGTGCCAGTAGTACCCAGACAGCCGCTAATGAAAAACTGTTTTTT.

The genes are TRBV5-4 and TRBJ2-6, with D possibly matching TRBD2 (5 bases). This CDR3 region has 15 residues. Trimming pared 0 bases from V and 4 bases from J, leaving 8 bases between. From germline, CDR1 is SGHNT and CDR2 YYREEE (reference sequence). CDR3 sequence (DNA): TGTGCCAGCAGCTTGGACGGAGGCGGGGCCAACGTCCTGACTTTC. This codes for CASSLDGGGANVLTF.

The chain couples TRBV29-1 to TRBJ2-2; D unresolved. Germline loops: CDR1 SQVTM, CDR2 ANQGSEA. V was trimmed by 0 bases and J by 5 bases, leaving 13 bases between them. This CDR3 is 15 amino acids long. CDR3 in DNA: TGCAGCGTTGAAGATCCTGGGCCGATGACCGGGGAGCTGTTTTTT. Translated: CSVEDPGPMTGELFF.

In nucleotides, the CDR3 is TGTGCCAGCAGTGAAGGTCAAGGTAGTCGAAACAATCAGCCCCAGCATTTT. It is translated as CASSEGQGSRNNQPQHF. The gene calls are TRBV6-1 and TRBJ1-5; D call uncertain. Trimming cost V 1 base and J 3 bases, with 16 bases left between them. The CDR3 consists of 17 residues. Germline loops: CDR1 MNHNS, CDR2 SASEGT.

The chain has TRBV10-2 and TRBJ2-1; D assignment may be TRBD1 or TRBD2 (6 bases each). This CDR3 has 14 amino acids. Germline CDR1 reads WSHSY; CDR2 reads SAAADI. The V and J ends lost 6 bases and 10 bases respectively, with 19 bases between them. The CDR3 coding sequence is TGCGCCAGCAGAACGACTAGGGGACATTCCGAGCAGTTCTTC. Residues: CASRTTRGHSEQFF.

The CDR3 DNA follows: TGCGCCAGCAGTTCGGGACTCGGGGCAGGGGATAATCAGCCCCAGCATTTT. Translated, it gives CASSSGLGAGDNQPQHF. The chain combines TRBV5-1 with TRBJ1-5; a weak D match, TRBD1 (6 bases). CDR1 is SGHRS and CDR2 is YFSETQ in the germline V gene. V lost 5 bases and J lost 4, with 22 bases in between. The CDR3 sequence is 17 residues long.

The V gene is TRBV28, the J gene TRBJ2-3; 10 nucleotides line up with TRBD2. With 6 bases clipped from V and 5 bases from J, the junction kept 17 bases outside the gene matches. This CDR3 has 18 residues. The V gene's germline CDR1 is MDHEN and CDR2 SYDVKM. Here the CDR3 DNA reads TGTGCCAGCAGCCCCCCACTATCCGTAGCGGGGGGCGGAGATACGCAGTATTTT. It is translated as CASSPPLSVAGGGDTQYF.

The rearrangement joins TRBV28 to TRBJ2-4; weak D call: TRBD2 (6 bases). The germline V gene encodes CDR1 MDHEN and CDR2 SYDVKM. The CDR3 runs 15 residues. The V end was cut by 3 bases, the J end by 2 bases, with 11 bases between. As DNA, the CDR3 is TGTGCCAGCAGTTTCGGAGGGGAAACCAAAAACATTCAGTACTTC. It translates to CASSFGGETKNIQYF.

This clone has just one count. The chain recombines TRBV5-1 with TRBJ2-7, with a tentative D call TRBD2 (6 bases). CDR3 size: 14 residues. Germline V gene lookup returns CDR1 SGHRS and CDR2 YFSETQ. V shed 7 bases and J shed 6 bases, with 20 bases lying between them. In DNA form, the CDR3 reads TGCGCCAGCTCCGACGGTGGGGGGTCCGTCGAGCAGTACTTC. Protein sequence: CASSDGGGSVEQYF.

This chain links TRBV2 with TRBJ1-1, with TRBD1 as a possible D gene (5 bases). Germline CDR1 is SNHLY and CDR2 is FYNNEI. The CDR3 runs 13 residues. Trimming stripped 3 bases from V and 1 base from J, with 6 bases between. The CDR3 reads CASSDRGNTEAFF. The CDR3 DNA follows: TGTGCCAGCAGTGATAGGGGGAACACTGAAGCTTTCTTT.

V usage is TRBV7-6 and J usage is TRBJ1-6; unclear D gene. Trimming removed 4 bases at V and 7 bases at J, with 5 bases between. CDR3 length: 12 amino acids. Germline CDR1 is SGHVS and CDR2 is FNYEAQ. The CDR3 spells CASSYVNSPLHF. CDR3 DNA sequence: TGTGCCAGCAGCTATGTAAATTCACCCCTCCACTTT.

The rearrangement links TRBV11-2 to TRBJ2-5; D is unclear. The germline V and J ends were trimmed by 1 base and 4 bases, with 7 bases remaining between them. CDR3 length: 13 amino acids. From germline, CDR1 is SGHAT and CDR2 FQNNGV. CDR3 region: CASSLGSGETQYF. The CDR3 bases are TGTGCCAGCAGCTTAGGGTCGGGAGAGACCCAGTACTTC.

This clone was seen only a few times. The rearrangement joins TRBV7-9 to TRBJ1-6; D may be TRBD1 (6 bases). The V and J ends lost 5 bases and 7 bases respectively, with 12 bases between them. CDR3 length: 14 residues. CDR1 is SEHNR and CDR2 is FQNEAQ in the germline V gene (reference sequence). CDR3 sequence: CASSPGQTNSPLHF. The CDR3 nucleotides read TGTGCCAGCAGCCCTGGACAGACAAATTCACCCCTCCACTTT.

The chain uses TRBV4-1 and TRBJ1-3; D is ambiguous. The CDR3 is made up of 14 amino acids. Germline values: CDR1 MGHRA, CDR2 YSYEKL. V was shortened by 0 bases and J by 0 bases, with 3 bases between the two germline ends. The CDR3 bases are TGCGCCAGCAGCCAAGATCCCTCTGGAAACACCATATATTTT. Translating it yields CASSQDPSGNTIYF.

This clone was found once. In nucleotides, the CDR3 is TGTGCCTCCCTGGGGGGGGCCGAGAACACCGGGGAGCTGTTTTTT. Translated: CASLGGAENTGELFF. The genes are TRBV11-1 and TRBJ2-2; a weak D match, TRBD2 (7 bases). The CDR3 runs to 15 residues. The ends were cut back, 11 bases at V and 1 base at J, with 17 bases in the middle. Per germline, CDR1 SGHAT and CDR2 FQDESV (reference sequence). The complete variable domain, with remaining parts taken from reference TRBV11-1 and TRBJ2-2, reads EAEVAQSPRYKITEKSQAVAFWCDPISGHATLYWYRQILGQGPELLVQFQDESVVDDSQLPKDRFSAERLKGVDSTLKIQPAELGDSAMYLCASLGGAENTGELFFGEGSRLTVL.

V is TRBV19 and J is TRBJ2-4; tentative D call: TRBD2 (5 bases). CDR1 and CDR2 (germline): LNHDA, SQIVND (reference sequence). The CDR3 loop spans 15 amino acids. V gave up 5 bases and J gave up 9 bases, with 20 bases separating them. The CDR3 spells CASSQPAGRRGIQYF. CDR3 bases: TGTGCCAGTAGTCAGCCTGCCGGACGCCGGGGCATTCAGTACTTC.

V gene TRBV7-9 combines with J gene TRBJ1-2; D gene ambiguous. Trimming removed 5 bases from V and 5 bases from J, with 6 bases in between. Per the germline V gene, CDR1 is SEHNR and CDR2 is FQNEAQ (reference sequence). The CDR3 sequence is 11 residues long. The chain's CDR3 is CASSPQYGYTF. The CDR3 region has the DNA TGTGCCAGCAGCCCCCAGTATGGCTACACCTTC. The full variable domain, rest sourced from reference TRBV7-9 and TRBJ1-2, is DTGVSQNPRHKITKRGQNVTFRCDPISEHNRLYWYRQTLGQGPEFLTYFQNEAQLEKSRLLSDRFSAERPKGSFSTLEIQRTEQGDSAMYLCASSPQYGYTFGSGTRLTVV.